This T cell receptor beta chain is drawn from a study of T cell responses to AZD1222 COVID-19 vaccine. Clones were sequenced by immunoSEQ multiplex PCR, and TCRdb holds only the in-frame ones, with some missing. The sample lists roughly 84,000 clones; about 85% were seen once. CDR3 length: 11 amino acids. The germline gives CDR1 SQVTM, CDR2 ANQGSEA. V lost 5 bases to trimming and J lost 9 bases, with 11 bases between them. This chain connects TRBV29-1 to TRBJ2-1; TRBD1 might be the D (6 bases). Sequenced here: peripheral blood, sampled on day 0 of AZD1222 vaccination. This clonotype originated in an adult in good health. This chain's CDR3 is CSVFTGTEQFF. CDR3 nucleotide sequence: TGCAGCGTTTTTACAGGGACTGAGCAGTTCTTC.